This TCR beta chain is from a study of PD-L1 blockade in urothelial cancer. Assay used: immunoSEQ multiplex PCR; TCRdb lists only in-frame clones, some missing. The sample consists of over 50,000 clones, around 83% of them appearing once. This clone was detected once. The TCR comes from a man between 45 and 60 years old with urothelial cancer. The sequences come from PBMCs, collected around atezolizumab (anti-PD-L1) treatment.

CDR3 DNA: TGTGCCAGCAGCCCTAGACAGGGACTAGCCAAAAACATTCAGTACTTC. Encoded protein: CASSPRQGLAKNIQYF. V usage is TRBV5-6 and J usage is TRBJ2-4; weak D call: TRBD1 (7 bases). Per the germline V gene, CDR1 is SGHDT and CDR2 is YYEEEE. V gave up 4 bases and J gave up 0 bases, with 14 bases separating them. The CDR3 has 16 residues.